A single sample gave rise to the 2 T cell receptor beta chains below, sequenced in a study of blood T cell repertoires in COVID-19. Some clones are missing from TCRdb's copy, which holds only in-frame ones; the method was immunoSEQ multiplex PCR. The sample records some 200,000 clones, around 91% being singletons. Source material: PBMCs or T cells enriched from blood (not recorded which). Receptors originate from a woman between 18 and 29 years old who had recovered from COVID-19.

The J gene is TRBJ2-7, the V gene TRBV25-1, with TRBD1 matching over 7 bases. Germline-derived CDR1 and CDR2 are MGHDK and SYGVNS. The CDR3 is 15 residues long. V dropped 7 bases and J dropped 3; count of bases not matched to a gene: 12. The CDR3 loop reads CASKGGGWADYEQYF. CDR3 DNA sequence: TGTGCCAGCAAAGGGGGCGGCTGGGCTGACTACGAGCAGTACTTC.

The chain links TRBV27 to TRBJ2-5, with 13 bases identical to TRBD2. V lost 3 bases to trimming and J lost 2 bases; unmatched junction nucleotides: 3. CDR1 MNHEY and CDR2 SMNVEV come from the germline V gene (reference sequence). The CDR3 extends over 16 amino acids. CDR3 coding DNA: TGTGCCAGCAGTTTTTCACTAGCGGGAGGGCAAGAGACCCAGTACTTC. It is translated as CASSFSLAGGQETQYF.